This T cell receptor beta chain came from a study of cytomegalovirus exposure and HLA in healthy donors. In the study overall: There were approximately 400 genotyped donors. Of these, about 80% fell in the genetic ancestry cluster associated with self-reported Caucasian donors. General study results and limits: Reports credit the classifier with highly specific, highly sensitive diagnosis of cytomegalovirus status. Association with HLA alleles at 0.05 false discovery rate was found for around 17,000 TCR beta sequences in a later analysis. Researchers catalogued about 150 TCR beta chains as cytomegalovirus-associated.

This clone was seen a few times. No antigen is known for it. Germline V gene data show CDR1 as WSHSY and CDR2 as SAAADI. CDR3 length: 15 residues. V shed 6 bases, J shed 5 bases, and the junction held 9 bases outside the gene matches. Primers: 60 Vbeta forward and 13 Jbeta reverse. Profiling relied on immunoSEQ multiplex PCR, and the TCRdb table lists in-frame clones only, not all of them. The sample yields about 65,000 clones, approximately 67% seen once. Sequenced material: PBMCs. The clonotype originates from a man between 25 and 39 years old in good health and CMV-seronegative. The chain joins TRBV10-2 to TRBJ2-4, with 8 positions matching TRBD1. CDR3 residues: CASRAGGPPQNIQYF. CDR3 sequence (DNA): TGCGCCAGCAGGGCAGGGGGCCCTCCTCAAAACATTCAGTACTTC.